The clone carrying this TCR beta chain was picked up many times. Its antigen is unknown. By 5'RACE template switching, TCR cDNA was produced, with a universal primer site and UMIs added in the process. Each CDR3 protein is one row after TCRdb ran MiXCR on the 5' RACE reads. The table records 170,000 or so distinct CDR3 sequences, approximately 6.2% of them present only once. This record comes from a study of T cells after yellow fever vaccination. Study background: Any fraction with a low cell number was prepared using SMART-Seq v4 Ultra Low Input. Study-level results: From the bulk population, abundant clonotypes could contaminate and appear within FACS-sorted repertoires.

Germline V CDR1 and CDR2: KGHSH, LQKENI. V gave up 3 bases and J gave up 5 bases; unmatched junction bases: 6. The CDR3 runs to 15 residues. The specimen was CD4+ T cells sorted from PBMCs, collected on the day of the first yellow fever vaccination. The rearrangement links TRBV18 to TRBJ1-5, with TRBD1 matching 8 bases. This TCR was recovered from a man aged 18 to 29 who received the YFV17D yellow fever vaccine. The CDR3 sequence: CASSPTTGEDQPQHF. The CDR3 DNA is TGTGCCAGCTCACCCACGACAGGGGAGGATCAGCCCCAGCATTTT.